This entry lists 31 T cell receptor beta chains sequenced from one sample in a study of blood T cell repertoires in COVID-19. Generated by immunoSEQ multiplex PCR, the TCRdb table keeps only in-frame clones and is missing some. The sample consists of about 97,000 clones, more than 75% of them appearing once. Sequences were obtained from peripheral blood. These receptor sequences come from a man in his 60s with active or convalescent COVID-19.

The chain links TRBV24-1 to TRBJ1-1; 11 positions match TRBD1. Trimming cost V 3 bases and J 3 bases; bases outside gene matches: 2. The germline V gene has CDR1 KGHDR and CDR2 SFDVKD. The CDR3 has 15 residues. As DNA, the CDR3 is TGTGCCACCAGTGATCGGACAGGGGGCCACACTGAAGCTTTCTTT. This sequence encodes CATSDRTGGHTEAFF.

The genes are TRBV27 and TRBJ2-5; the D gene is possibly TRBD1 (6 bases). Germline V CDR1 and CDR2: MNHEY, SMNVEV (reference sequence). Trimming pared 2 bases from V and 0 bases from J, leaving 19 bases between. The CDR3 is 18 residues long. In nucleotides, the CDR3 is TGTGCCAGCAGTTTAAGCCCCCCGGGACAAGAGTACCAAGAGACCCAGTACTTC. It codes for CASSLSPPGQEYQETQYF.

The chain is built from TRBV4-2 and TRBJ1-2; D gene uncertain. V dropped 1 base and J dropped 1 base, with 7 bases sitting between them. CDR1 is LGHNA, CDR2 YNFKEQ, per germline. This CDR3 is 14 amino acids long. The CDR3 DNA follows: TGTGCCAGCAGCCAAGTGACTAATAACTATGGCTACACCTTC. Protein product: CASSQVTNNYGYTF.

The rearrangement links TRBV7-9 to TRBJ1-1; possibly TRBD1 for D (5 bases). This CDR3 spans 15 amino acids. Germline assignment: CDR1 SEHNR and CDR2 FQNEAQ (reference sequence). Deletions cut 3 bases from V and 0 bases from J, with 11 bases between. CDR3: CASSFLDRLNTEAFF. The CDR3 DNA follows: TGTGCCAGCAGCTTTCTCGACAGATTGAACACTGAAGCTTTCTTT.

This chain uses TRBV3-1 (or the pseudogene TRBV3-2) with TRBJ2-2; 8 bases line up with TRBD2. The CDR3 length is 17 residues. Germline V gene data show CDR1 as LGHDT and CDR2 as YNNKEL (reference sequence). Losses at the gene ends were 5 bases for V and 7 bases for J; bases not matched to a gene: 15. CDR3 in amino acids: CASSLKAAGGGNGELFF. The CDR3 nucleotides are TGTGCCAGCAGCTTAAAGGCCGCGGGAGGTGGCAACGGGGAGCTGTTTTTT.

This clone was seen a single time. In DNA form, the CDR3 reads TGTGCCAGCAGCCTCCGGACTAGCGGGGCCTACGAGCAGTACGTC. Its translation is CASSLRTSGAYEQYV. The rearrangement links TRBV7-8 to TRBJ2-7; 12 nucleotides agree with TRBD2. Germline lookup yields CDR1 SGHVS and CDR2 FQNEAQ. The CDR3 totals 15 residues. Losses at the gene ends were 5 bases for V and 2 bases for J; bases not matched to a gene: 4.

This rearrangement joins TRBV28 to TRBJ1-6; TRBD1 agrees at 7 bases. Germline CDR1 and CDR2: MDHEN and SYDVKM. The junction had 9 bases not matched to a gene; V was cut back by 7 bases and J by 15 bases. This CDR3 is built from 12 residues. The CDR3 coding sequence is TGTGCCAGCATATCGACAGGGCGACGCCTCCACTTT. Its translation is CASISTGRRLHF.

The chain employs TRBV9 and TRBJ2-7, with D unresolved. Germline values: CDR1 SGDLS, CDR2 YYNGEE. V gave up 4 bases and J gave up 7 bases, with 21 bases separating them. The length of the CDR3 is 15 residues. Written as DNA, the CDR3 is TGTGCCAGCAGCCCTCATGTGCTAGTCGGAGATGAGCAGTACTTC. Its protein is CASSPHVLVGDEQYF.

The gene calls are TRBV30 and TRBJ1-1; D might be TRBD1 (6 bases). The length of the CDR3 is 13 residues. The ends were cut back, 5 bases at V and 5 bases at J, with 15 bases in the middle. In germline, CDR1 is GTSNPN, CDR2 SVGIG (reference sequence). CDR3 sequence reads: CAWAPGGRTEAFF. In nucleotides, the CDR3 is TGTGCCTGGGCCCCGGGGGGCCGAACTGAAGCTTTCTTT.

This sequence joins TRBV11-2 and TRBJ2-7; D is unclear. Per the germline V gene, CDR1 is SGHAT and CDR2 is FQNNGV. The germline V and J ends were trimmed by 2 bases and 0 bases, with 11 bases remaining between them. The CDR3 is 15 residues long. Written as DNA, the CDR3 is TGTGCCAGCAGCTTAACGCAGTTAAGCTCCTACGAGCAGTACTTC. Translated, it gives CASSLTQLSSYEQYF.

V is TRBV15 and J is TRBJ2-4; the D gene is possibly TRBD2 (5 bases). The CDR3 has 13 residues. Trimming pared 7 bases from V and 4 bases from J, leaving 11 bases between. Germline CDR1 and CDR2: LNHNV and YYDKDF (reference sequence). The CDR3 DNA follows: TGTGCCACCACTGAGGGCACAAAAAACATTCAGTACTTC. Encoded protein: CATTEGTKNIQYF.

This rearrangement joins TRBV5-6 to TRBJ2-7; D ambiguous. CDR3 length equals 14 residues. Trimming removed 2 bases from V and 4 bases from J, with 13 bases in between. The germline CDR1 and CDR2 sequences are SGHDT and YYEEEE. CDR3 DNA: TGTGCCAGCAGCTTACAGATCAACGAGTACGAGCAGTACGTC. As protein: CASSLQINEYEQYV.

The V call is TRBV5-1, the J call TRBJ2-7, with TRBD2 identical over 9 bases. The CDR3 is made up of 16 amino acids. The germline V gene encodes CDR1 SGHRS and CDR2 YFSETQ. V lost 0 bases and J lost 1; bases outside the gene matches: 5. Here the CDR3 DNA reads TGCGCCAGCAGCTTGGTAGGTAGCGGGAGTTCCTACGAGCAGTACTTC. Residues: CASSLVGSGSSYEQYF.

The rearrangement uses TRBV20-1 and TRBJ2-7; 8 bases match TRBD1. Trimming removed 3 bases from V and 2 bases from J; junction bases left unmatched: 6. Germline assignment: CDR1 DFQATT and CDR2 SNEGSKA (reference sequence). This CDR3 has 14 residues. DNA of the CDR3: TGCAGTGCTAGTCCGACAGGGGAGGCCTACGAGCAGTACGTC. This translates into CSASPTGEAYEQYV.

This clone appeared a single time. The CDR3 DNA is TGTGCCAGCAGTTGGGGACTCCAAGAGACCCAGTACTTC. Protein sequence: CASSWGLQETQYF. V usage is TRBV27 and J usage is TRBJ2-5, with D possibly being TRBD2 (6 bases). Trimming took off 4 bases at V and 1 base at J, with 7 bases between the two ends. CDR3 size: 13 residues. Germline CDR1 is MNHEY and CDR2 is SMNVEV (reference sequence).

In this sample, this clone turned up a few times. The CDR3 reads CASTLDRGRDGYTF. The CDR3, as DNA: TGTGCCAGCACCCTAGACAGGGGGCGGGATGGCTACACCTTC. The rearrangement joins TRBV9 to TRBJ1-2; TRBD1 matches 10 bases. Germline V CDR1 and CDR2: SGDLS, YYNGEE. The CDR3 loop spans 14 amino acids. V shed 6 bases and J 6 bases; nucleotides not matched to a gene: 8.

This clone was found a few times. The CDR3 here is CASSQDYGQGGTQYF. CDR3 nucleotides: TGCGCCAGCAGCCAAGATTATGGTCAGGGTGGGACCCAGTACTTC. V is TRBV4-3 and J is TRBJ2-5, with D possibly being TRBD1 (5 bases). Per the germline V gene, CDR1 is LGHNA and CDR2 is YSLEER. V was clipped by 0 bases and J by 7 bases, with 15 bases between them. The CDR3 has 15 amino acids.

This clone has a handful of counts. V and J are TRBV9 and TRBJ2-2; maybe TRBD2 (6 bases). Germline loops: CDR1 SGDLS, CDR2 YYNGEE. The CDR3 is made up of 15 amino acids. Between the trimmed V and J ends, which lost 2 bases and 4 bases, there was a span of 12 bases. In DNA, the CDR3 is TGTGCCAGCAGCGTTAGACTAGGGAGCACCGGGGAGCTGTTTTTT. Translation: CASSVRLGSTGELFF. Complete variable domain (other parts from reference TRBV9 and TRBJ2-2): DSGVTQTPKHLITATGQRVTLRCSPRSGDLSVYWYQQSLDQGLQFLIQYYNGEERAKGNILERFSAQQFPDLHSELNLSSLELGDSALYFCASSVRLGSTGELFFGEGSRLTVL.

This chain joins TRBV25-1 and TRBJ2-1; TRBD2 matches 12 bases. V was pared by 3 bases and J by 8 bases, with 8 bases of the junction left unmatched. The CDR3 consists of 16 residues. The germline CDR1 and CDR2 sequences are MGHDK and SYGVNS. The CDR3 coding sequence is TGTGCCAGCAGTGACGCTAGCGGGAGGGACTGGCATGAGCAGTTCTTC. Amino acids: CASSDASGRDWHEQFF.

The chain has TRBV30 and TRBJ1-2; 7 nucleotides align to TRBD1. This CDR3 comprises 15 residues. After removal of 0 bases from V and 0 bases from J, the junction contained 4 bases not matched to a gene. The germline V gene encodes CDR1 GTSNPN and CDR2 SVGIG (reference sequence). In nucleotides, the CDR3 is TGTGCCTGGAGTGTACTCCAGGGGGCTAACTATGGCTACACCTTC. This codes for CAWSVLQGANYGYTF.

This chain links TRBV9 with TRBJ1-2; 8 bases are shared with TRBD1. Trimming at V came to 2 bases and at J to 3 bases, leaving 15 bases not matched to a gene. The CDR3 is 18 residues long. Germline CDR1 SGDLS, CDR2 YYNGEE. CDR3 region: CASSVAGTGSVVYYGYTF. CDR3 bases: TGTGCCAGCAGCGTCGCCGGGACAGGCTCCGTTGTCTACTATGGCTACACCTTC.

This clone was detected only once. The chain uses TRBV9 and TRBJ1-2, with D perhaps TRBD1 (6 bases). Trimming took 2 bases from V and 0 from J, leaving 11 bases between them. Germline-derived CDR1 and CDR2 are SGDLS and YYNGEE. The CDR3 totals 15 residues. CDR3 region: CASSVTGNPNYGYTF. The CDR3 coding sequence is TGTGCCAGCAGCGTTACAGGGAACCCTAACTATGGCTACACCTTC.

The chain has TRBV5-1 and TRBJ2-7; D might be TRBD1 (5 bases). The CDR3 is 14 residues long. The V gene lost 0 bases and the J gene lost 6 bases, with 13 bases spanning the gap. Germline V gives CDR1 SGHRS, CDR2 YFSETQ. The CDR3 protein is CASSLEGNSGEQYV. As DNA, the CDR3 is TGCGCCAGCAGCTTGGAGGGGAACTCCGGCGAGCAGTACGTC.

This clone was observed a single time. This chain connects TRBV5-1 to TRBJ2-1, with 9 bases fitting TRBD2. J gave up 7 bases and V 6 bases, and 17 bases lay outside the gene matches. The germline gives CDR1 SGHRS, CDR2 YFSETQ. There are 17 residues in the CDR3. The DNA for the CDR3 is TGCGCCAGCAAAGAGCTGGCGGGAGGGCCCGGGGGGAATGAGCAGTTCTTC. Translation: CASKELAGGPGGNEQFF. Variable domain in full (rest from reference TRBV5-1 and TRBJ2-1): KAGVTQTPRYLIKTRGQQVTLSCSPISGHRSVSWYQQTPGQGLQFLFEYFSETQRNKGNFPGRFSGRQFSNSRSEMNVSTLELGDSALYLCASKELAGGPGGNEQFFGPGTRLTVL.

This rearrangement joins TRBV7-2 to TRBJ2-5; TRBD1 matches 11 bases. J was trimmed by 5 bases and V by 5 bases; bases with no gene match: 4. CDR1 SGHTA and CDR2 FQGNSA come from the germline V gene. This CDR3 has 14 residues. The CDR3 here is CASSQDRGHETQYF. The DNA for the CDR3 is TGTGCCAGCAGCCAGGACAGGGGGCACGAGACCCAGTACTTC.

As to this clone: The sample carries other DNA sequences with the same CDR3. This chain uses TRBV9 with TRBJ1-4; D is ambiguous. Per germline, CDR1 SGDLS and CDR2 YYNGEE. The CDR3 is 16 amino acids. V lost 0 bases, J lost 0 bases, and 9 bases lay in between. In DNA form, the CDR3 reads TGTGCCAGCAGCGTAGCTACGGGAGCAACTAATGAAAAACTGTTTTTT. It encodes CASSVATGATNEKLFF.

This chain uses TRBV27 with TRBJ1-5; TRBD1 matches 7 bases. Germline CDR1 and CDR2: MNHEY and SMNVEV (reference sequence). This CDR3 is 14 amino acids long. Trimming cost V 6 bases and J 6 bases; bases outside gene matches: 8. Written as DNA, the CDR3 is TGTGCCAGCAGGAGCCAAGGGGGCGGTCAGCCCCAGCATTTT. The encoded protein is CASRSQGGGQPQHF.

V is TRBV6-5 and J is TRBJ2-2; 8 positions agree with TRBD1. The CDR3 covers 15 residues. Trimming cost V 6 bases and J 5 bases; bases outside gene matches: 8. CDR1 and CDR2 (germline): MNHEY, SVGAGI. CDR3 nucleotides: TGTGCCAGCAGGGCCGGGACAGGATGGACCGGGGAGCTGTTTTTT. This gives the protein CASRAGTGWTGELFF.

A few counts support this clone. The chain recombines TRBV5-8 with TRBJ2-3; 13 bases are a match to TRBD2. Germline CDR1 is SGHTS and CDR2 is YDEGEE. CDR3 length: 15 residues. J lost 4 bases, V lost 5 bases, and 4 bases had no gene match. The CDR3 loop is CASSLGLAGADTQYF. CDR3 DNA sequence: TGTGCCAGCAGTCTCGGACTAGCGGGAGCAGATACGCAGTATTTT. Based on the CDR3 plus reference TRBV5-8 and TRBJ2-3, the full variable domain is EAGVTQSPTHLIKTRGQQATLRCSPISGHTSVYWYQQALGLGLQFLLWYDEGEERNRGNFPPRFSGRQFPNYSSELNVNALELEDSALYLCASSLGLAGADTQYFGPGTRLTVL.

The chain carries TRBV6-2 or TRBV6-3 and TRBJ2-7; tentatively, D is TRBD1 (6 bases). Deletions cut 5 bases from V and 3 bases from J, with 11 bases between. Germline lookup yields CDR1 MNHEY and CDR2 SVGEGT. The CDR3 is made up of 13 amino acids. The CDR3 region has the DNA TGTGCCAGCAGTGATCTACAGGGCTACGAGCAGTACTTC. Translation: CASSDLQGYEQYF.

CDR3 in amino acids: CASGTGLSYEQYV. In DNA, the CDR3 is TGTGCCAGCGGGACAGGCCTCTCCTACGAGCAGTACGTC. J is TRBJ2-7 and V is TRBV28; 8 positions agree with TRBD1. CDR1 is MDHEN and CDR2 is SYDVKM in the germline V gene. The trim removed 8 bases at V and 0 bases at J, leaving 3 bases unmatched. This CDR3 is 13 amino acids long.